The 7 T cell receptor beta chains presented below share a single source sample, sequenced in a study of cytomegalovirus exposure and HLA in healthy donors. 60 Vbeta and 13 Jbeta primers were used in PCR. The data were produced by immunoSEQ multiplex PCR, yet TCRdb's version contains in-frame clones alone and is incomplete. Counted here are approximately 120,000 clones, roughly 80% occurring once; the ten biggest clones make up roughly 2.7%. The sample was PBMCs. The receptor set was obtained from a female donor in good health and CMV-seronegative.

The chain employs TRBV7-2 and TRBJ1-4, with unresolved D. Germline CDR1 SGHTA, CDR2 FQGNSA. The CDR3 has 15 amino acids. V was pared by 4 bases and J by 0 bases, with 9 bases between. CDR3 in amino acids: CASSYGPTTNEKLFF. The CDR3 region has the DNA TGTGCCAGCAGCTATGGGCCCACAACTAATGAAAAACTGTTTTTT. The whole variable domain, remainder taken from reference TRBV7-2 and TRBJ1-4, is GAGVSQSPSNKVTEKGKDVELRCDPISGHTALYWYRQSLGQGLEFLIYFQGNSAPDKSGLPSDRFSAERTGGSVSTLTIQRTQQEDSAVYLCASSYGPTTNEKLFFGSGTQLSVL.

This chain uses TRBV6-1 with TRBJ1-1; D gene uncertain. The ends were cut back, 5 bases at V and 1 base at J, with 11 bases in the middle. Germline lookup yields CDR1 MNHNS and CDR2 SASEGT. This CDR3 has 14 residues. CDR3 sequence: CASSYNTANTEAFF. DNA of the CDR3: TGTGCCAGCAGTTATAACACAGCGAACACTGAAGCTTTCTTT.

This chain links TRBV7-2 with TRBJ1-1, with D unresolved. Germline V gives CDR1 SGHTA, CDR2 FQGNSA. The CDR3 totals 13 residues. Deletions cut 5 bases from V and 0 bases from J, with 7 bases between. The CDR3 bases are TGTGCCAGCAGCCGGGAAGTGAACACTGAAGCTTTCTTT. Protein product: CASSREVNTEAFF. The complete variable domain, with remaining parts taken from reference TRBV7-2 and TRBJ1-1, reads GAGVSQSPSNKVTEKGKDVELRCDPISGHTALYWYRQSLGQGLEFLIYFQGNSAPDKSGLPSDRFSAERTGGSVSTLTIQRTQQEDSAVYLCASSREVNTEAFFGQGTRLTVV.

V and J are TRBV11-2 and TRBJ2-2; TRBD2 aligns across 7 bases. In germline, CDR1 is SGHAT, CDR2 FQNNGV. The CDR3 contains 14 residues. V lost 5 bases, J lost 5 bases, and 5 bases stayed unmatched. CDR3 DNA sequence: TGTGCCAGCAGCCGAGACGGGGGGACCGGGGAGCTGTTTTTT. Residues: CASSRDGGTGELFF. Full variable domain (missing parts from reference TRBV11-2 and TRBJ2-2): EAGVAQSPRYKIIEKRQSVAFWCNPISGHATLYWYQQILGQGPKLLIQFQNNGVVDDSQLPKDRFSAERLKGVDSTLKIQPAKLEDSAVYLCASSRDGGTGELFFGEGSRLTVL.

V is TRBV12-5 and J is TRBJ2-3, with D possibly matching TRBD1 (5 bases). This CDR3 is 15 amino acids long. V shed 5 bases and J shed 2 bases, with 14 bases lying between them. Germline CDR1 LGHNT, CDR2 FRNRAP. The CDR3, as DNA: TGTGCTAGTGGTCCGCCAGGGTCATTCACAGATACGCAGTATTTT. The encoded protein is CASGPPGSFTDTQYF.

This clone appeared once. V is TRBV30 and J is TRBJ2-1; D is perhaps TRBD2 (5 bases). CDR1 is GTSNPN, CDR2 SVGIG, per germline (reference sequence). Trimming removed 0 bases at V and 9 bases at J, with 9 bases between. This CDR3 has 12 residues. DNA for the CDR3: TGTGCCTGGAGTGTCGACTACGGTGAGCAGTTCTTC. Protein: CAWSVDYGEQFF.

This chain connects TRBV4-1 to TRBJ1-6; 9 positions agree with TRBD1. From germline, CDR1 is MGHRA and CDR2 YSYEKL. This CDR3 has 16 residues. The V and J ends lost 1 base and 14 bases, in that order; junction bases with no gene match: 12. In nucleotides, the CDR3 is TGCGCCAGCAGCCAAGCATACGACAGGGGGGCACGGGCCCTCCACTTT. Encoded protein: CASSQAYDRGARALHF.